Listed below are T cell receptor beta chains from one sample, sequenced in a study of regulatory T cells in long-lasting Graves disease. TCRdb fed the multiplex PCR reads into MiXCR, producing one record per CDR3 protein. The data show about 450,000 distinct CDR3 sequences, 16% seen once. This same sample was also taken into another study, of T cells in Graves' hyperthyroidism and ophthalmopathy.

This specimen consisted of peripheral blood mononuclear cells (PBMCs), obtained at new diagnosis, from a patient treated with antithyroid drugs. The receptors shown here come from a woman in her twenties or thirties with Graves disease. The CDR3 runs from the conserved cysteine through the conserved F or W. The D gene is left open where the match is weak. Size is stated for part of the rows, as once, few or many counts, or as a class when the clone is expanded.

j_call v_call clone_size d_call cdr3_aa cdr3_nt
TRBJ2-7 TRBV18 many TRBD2 CASSPSSGRTYEQYF TGTGCCAGCTCACCATCTAGCGGGAGGACCTACGAGCAGTACTTC
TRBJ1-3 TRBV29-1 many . CSVEVRGRSSSGNTIYF TGCAGCGTTGAAGTCCGTGGGAGGTCAAGCTCTGGAAACACCATATATTTT
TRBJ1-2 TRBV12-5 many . CASGLVVTDYGYTF TGTGCTAGTGGTTTGGTAGTAACAGACTATGGCTACACCTTC
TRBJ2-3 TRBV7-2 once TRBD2 CASSRRAGTNTDTQYF TGTGCCAGCAGCCGTCGAGCCGGGACTAACACAGATACGCAGTATTTT
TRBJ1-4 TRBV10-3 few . CAISESSGRGEKLFF TGTGCCATCAGTGAGTCTTCCGGCCGGGGGGAAAAACTGTTTTTT
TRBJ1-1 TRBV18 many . CASSPGLGNTEAFF TGTGCCAGCTCACCAGGGTTGGGGAACACTGAAGCTTTCTTT
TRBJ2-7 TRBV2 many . CASSVSGTEAAPYEQYF TGTGCCAGCAGTGTGTCCGGGACGGAGGCCGCTCCCTACGAGCAGTACTTC
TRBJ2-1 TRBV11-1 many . CASSPRYGTDEQFF TGTGCCAGCAGCCCTAGGTACGGGACCGATGAGCAGTTCTTC
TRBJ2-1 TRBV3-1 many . CASSQDSGWHNEQFF TGTGCCAGCAGCCAAGACAGCGGGTGGCACAATGAGCAGTTCTTC
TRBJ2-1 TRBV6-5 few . CASSFGSEQFF TGTGCCAGCAGTTTTGGGAGTGAGCAGTTCTTC
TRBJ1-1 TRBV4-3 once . CASSQEPTVNTEAFF TGCGCCAGCAGCCAAGAACCGACGGTGAACACTGAAGCTTTCTTT
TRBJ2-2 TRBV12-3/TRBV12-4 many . CASSLGAGELFF TGTGCCAGCAGCCTGGGGGCCGGGGAGCTGTTTTTT
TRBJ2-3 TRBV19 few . CATSGGTDTQYF TGTGCCACCAGTGGGGGGACAGATACGCAGTATTTT
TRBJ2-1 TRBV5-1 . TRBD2 CASSSRTSGEIYNEQFF TGCGCCAGCAGCTCTCGGACTAGCGGGGAGATCTACAATGAGCAGTTCTTC
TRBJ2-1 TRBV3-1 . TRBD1 CASSPRDRGSNEQFF TGTGCCAGCAGCCCCCGGGACAGGGGGAGCAATGAGCAGTTCTTC
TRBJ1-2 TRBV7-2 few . CASTLGTHYGYTF TGTGCCAGCACCCTCGGGACTCACTATGGCTACACCTTC
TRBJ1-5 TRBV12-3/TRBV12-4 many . CASSSRQYNQPQHF TGTGCCAGCAGTTCGAGACAGTATAATCAGCCCCAGCATTTT
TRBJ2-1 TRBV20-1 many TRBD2 CSAGSGRLEQFF TGCAGTGCAGGTAGCGGGAGGCTCGAGCAGTTCTTC
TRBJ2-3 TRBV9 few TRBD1 CASTEGQGAPDTQYF TGTGCCAGCACCGAAGGACAGGGGGCTCCAGATACGCAGTATTTT
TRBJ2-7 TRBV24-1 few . CATRSAASYEQYF TGTGCCACCAGATCCGCCGCTTCCTACGAGCAGTACTTC
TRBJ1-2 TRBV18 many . CASSPRGSREDGYTF TGTGCCAGCTCACCCCGGGGTTCCAGGGAGGACGGCTACACCTTC
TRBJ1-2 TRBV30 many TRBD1 CAWRRGTGGHGYTF TGTGCCTGGAGAAGAGGGACAGGGGGCCACGGCTACACCTTC
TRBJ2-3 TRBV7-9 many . CASSLPVSTDTQYF TGTGCCAGCAGCCTTCCCGTTAGCACAGATACGCAGTATTTT
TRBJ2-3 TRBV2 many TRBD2 CASSKRSGTPDTQYF TGTGCCAGCAGCAAGCGAAGCGGGACCCCAGATACGCAGTATTTT
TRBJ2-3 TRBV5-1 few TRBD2 CAGSLVGTSGRDTQYF TGCGCCGGCAGCTTGGTGGGGACTAGCGGGAGAGATACGCAGTATTTT
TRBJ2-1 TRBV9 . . CASSVASGRAAYNEQFF TGTGCCAGCAGCGTAGCCTCTGGGAGAGCTGCCTACAATGAGCAGTTCTTC
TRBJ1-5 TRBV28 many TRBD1 CASSFSQGGNQPQHF TGTGCCAGCAGTTTCTCACAGGGGGGCAATCAGCCCCAGCATTTT
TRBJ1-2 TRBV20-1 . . CSARRTDNNYGYTF TGCAGTGCTAGACGGACAGACAATAACTATGGCTACACCTTC
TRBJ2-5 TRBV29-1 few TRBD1 CSILRDRLAGTQYF TGCAGCATCCTCAGGGACAGGCTCGCAGGGACCCAGTACTTC
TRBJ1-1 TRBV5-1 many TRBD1 CASQGAYSGTEAFF TGCGCCAGCCAGGGGGCTTATTCGGGCACTGAAGCTTTCTTT
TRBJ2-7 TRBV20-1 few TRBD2 CSTFRTSGDYEQYF TGCAGTACTTTCAGGACTAGCGGGGACTACGAGCAGTACTTC
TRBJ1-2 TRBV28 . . CASSLSPPGYGYTF TGTGCCAGCAGTTTGTCGCCCCCAGGGTATGGCTACACCTTC
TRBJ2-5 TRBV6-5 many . CASSYSAGRETQYF TGTGCCAGCAGTTACTCCGCGGGGCGGGAGACCCAGTACTTC
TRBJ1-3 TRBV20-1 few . CSALGRHSGNTIYF TGCAGTGCTCTTGGACGCCACTCTGGAAACACCATATATTTT
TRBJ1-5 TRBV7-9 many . CASSLKAGQPQHF TGTGCCAGCAGCTTAAAGGCGGGCCAGCCCCAGCATTTT
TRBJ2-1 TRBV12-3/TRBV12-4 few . CASSSPGASYNEQLF TGTGCCAGCAGCTCCCCGGGGGCCTCCTACAATGAGCAGCTCTTC
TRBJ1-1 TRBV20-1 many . CSAATGIFEAFF TGCAGTGCAGCTACAGGGATCTTTGAAGCTTTCTTT
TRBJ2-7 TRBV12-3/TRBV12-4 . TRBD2 CASSLPTRAGAYF TGTGCCAGCAGTTTACCCACGCGCGCGGGAGCGTACTTC
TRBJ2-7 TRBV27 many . CASSRDSVGYEQYF TGTGCCAGCAGTCGAGATTCGGTTGGCTACGAGCAGTACTTC
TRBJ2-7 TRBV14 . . CASSQAFYFEQYF TGTGCCAGCAGCCAAGCTTTCTATTTCGAGCAGTACTTC
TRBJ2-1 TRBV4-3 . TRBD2 CASSQVSGRALNEQFF TGCGCCAGCAGCCAAGTGAGCGGGAGGGCCCTCAATGAGCAGTTCTTC
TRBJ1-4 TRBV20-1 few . CSARPSYNEKLFF TGCAGTGCTAGGCCTTCGTATAATGAAAAACTGTTTTTT
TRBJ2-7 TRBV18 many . CASSPTVVSYEQYF TGTGCCAGCTCACCAACGGTAGTCTCCTACGAGCAGTACTTC
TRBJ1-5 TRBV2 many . CASRQGYSNQPQHF TGTGCCAGCAGACAGGGTTATAGCAATCAGCCCCAGCATTTT
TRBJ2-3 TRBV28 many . CATRGVLRTDTQYF TGTGCCACCCGCGGGGTCCTCCGCACAGATACGCAGTATTTT
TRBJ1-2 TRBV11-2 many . CASSFTGYGYTF TGTGCCAGCAGCTTCACGGGGTATGGCTACACCTTC
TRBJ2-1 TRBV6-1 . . CASSTTNYNEQFF TGTGCCAGCAGTACAACCAACTACAATGAGCAGTTCTTC
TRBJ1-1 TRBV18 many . CASSPEPDGTEAFF TGTGCCAGCTCACCGGAACCGGATGGCACTGAAGCTTTCTTT
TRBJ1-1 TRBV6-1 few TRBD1 CASSSGQGRTEAFF TGTGCCAGCAGCTCCGGACAGGGGAGGACTGAAGCTTTCTTT
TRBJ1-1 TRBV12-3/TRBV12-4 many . CASSLFGGLNTEAFF TGTGCCAGCAGTCTCTTTGGGGGCTTGAACACTGAAGCTTTCTTT
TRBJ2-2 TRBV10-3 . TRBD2 CAISDWGLAGSNTGELFF TGTGCCATCAGTGATTGGGGACTAGCGGGGTCGAACACCGGGGAGCTGTTTTTT
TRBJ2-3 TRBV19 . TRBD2 CASGRLAGTDTQYF TGTGCCAGTGGAAGACTAGCGGGCACAGATACGCAGTATTTT
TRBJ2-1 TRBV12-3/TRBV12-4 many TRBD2 CASSFPSGRDEQFF TGTGCCAGCAGTTTCCCTAGCGGGAGGGATGAGCAGTTCTTC
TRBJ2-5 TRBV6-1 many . CASSASPTRARETQYF TGTGCCAGCAGTGCCAGCCCCACCCGGGCCCGGGAGACCCAGTACTTC